This TCR beta chain was captured in a study of technical replicates of blood from a handful of donors. The CDR3 contains 16 residues. Germline V gene lookup returns CDR1 MNHEY and CDR2 SMNVEV (reference sequence). V was pared by 4 bases and J by 6 bases, with 19 bases between. Assay: immunoSEQ multiplex PCR; the TCRdb copy retains only in-frame clones and omits some. The table lists approximately 99,000 clones, approximately 96% of them singletons. This receptor was identified in a human donor in good health. The sample was T cells isolated from PBMCs. V usage is TRBV27 and J usage is TRBJ2-1, with a weak D call TRBD2 (6 bases). The CDR3 here is CASSYGSGSGANEQFF. CDR3 DNA sequence: TGTGCCAGCAGTTACGGTAGCGGAAGTGGGGCCAATGAGCAGTTCTTC.